This TCR beta chain stems from a study of shared clonotypes between healthy human individuals. This clone has just a few counts. Some clones are missing from TCRdb's copy, which holds only in-frame ones; the method was immunoSEQ multiplex PCR. The sample carries some 2.4 million clones, approximately 93% recorded once. CDR1 is SGHTA, CDR2 FQGTGA, per germline. The CDR3 totals 14 residues. Deletions cut 5 bases from V and 4 bases from J, with 12 bases between. The V gene is TRBV7-3, the J gene TRBJ1-5; D remains unclear. The sequence was obtained from a man aged 18 to 30 in good health. Some clones in this sample may be carry-over from other donors' samples. Sequencing was carried out using naive CD4+ T cells from PBMCs. Subset indicated: CD45RA+ positively selected. CDR3 residues: CASSPQRSNQPQHF. Written as DNA, the CDR3 is TGTGCCAGCAGCCCACAGCGTAGTAATCAGCCCCAGCATTTT.